The clone carrying this TCR beta chain was detected only once. As yet, its antigen is unknown. The second PCR ran roughly 7 to 12 cycles with a sample-barcoded 5' primer and J-beta primers. TCRdb itself ran the 5' RACE reads through MiXCR, one entry per CDR3 protein. The sample gives about a million distinct CDR3 sequences, 35% to 40% of which show up once; under 15% is in the top ten. This specimen comes from a study of blood T cells in healthy people across ages. Study-level findings and limits: Higher diversity, along with more naive CD4+ cells, distinguished long-lived donors from aged donors.

Trimming removed 7 bases at V and 6 bases at J, with 18 bases between. This CDR3 region has 14 residues. Sample: blood. The rearrangement uses TRBV12-3 or TRBV12-4 and TRBJ1-1; tentative D call: TRBD1 (5 bases). The receptor was derived from a man between 18 and 29 years old in good health. CDR3 bases: TGTGCCAGCACCTTGAGGGGAGGCGACGCTGAAGCTTTCTTT. It translates to CASTLRGGDAEAFF.